The clone carrying this T cell receptor (beta chain) was detected many times. Antigen specificity is unknown. Arm-PCR with iRepertoire HTBI primers amplified the CDR3 regions for these TCR beta libraries. Per the original data handling: The samples included around 60 TRBV and some 15 TRBJ segments. TCRdb reprocessed the multiplex PCR reads via MiXCR and lists one record per CDR3 protein. The V and J calls and clone size are TCRdb's, not the authors'. The sample includes 200,000 to 300,000 distinct CDR3 sequences, around 21% of them seen just once. V was trimmed by 0 bases and J by 1 base, leaving 17 bases between them. CDR1 is SGHRS and CDR2 is YFSETQ in the germline V gene. CDR3 length: 17 residues. The time point denotes: newly diagnosed GD, antithyroid drugs for less than 3 months. TCR sequences were obtained from RNA taken from PBMCs. It was American Thyroid Association guidelines that determined Graves' disease diagnosis.

This record belongs to a study of regulatory T cells in long-lasting Graves disease. Points from the study as a whole: Persistent Graves' disease cases displayed lower TCR diversity than newly diagnosed ones. Under persistent disease, TRBV28, TRBJ1-2 and TRBJ2-5 were used preferentially.

The clonotype was recovered from a female donor with Graves disease. The chain has TRBV5-1 and TRBJ2-7, with a weak D call TRBD1 (5 bases). This sample comprised peripheral blood mononuclear cells (PBMCs), obtained at new diagnosis, from a patient treated with antithyroid drugs. Here the CDR3 DNA reads TGCGCCAGCAGCTTGGCCGATGCGTCAACAGGATCCTACGAGCAGTACTTC. Translation: CASSLADASTGSYEQYF.